Below, one T cell receptor beta chain is given with its context. Authors' data handling: Amplified reference gene primers provided the basis for estimating nucleated cell counts. Measured with immunoSEQ multiplex PCR; TCRdb has only the in-frame clones, and not every one. V and J calls and clone size are given by that table; D and trimming were obtained from the DNA. The data hold about 130,000 clones, with roughly 88% observed a single time. The entry originates in a study of blood T cell repertoires in COVID-19. Study as a whole: The study drew acute and convalescent COVID-19 samples from the United States, Italy and Spain. T cells, B-cell-depleted T cells, or PBMCs provided the cDNA or gDNA that served as material.

Material: peripheral blood. The clonotype comes from a man aged 50 or older with acute or convalescent COVID-19.

The CDR3 loop reads CASSPGYSQNTEAFF. In DNA, the CDR3 is TGTGCCAGCTCACCAGGTTACAGTCAGAACACTGAAGCTTTCTTT. The J gene is TRBJ1-1, the V gene TRBV18; D gene uncertain. Trimming shortened V by 2 bases and J by 1 base, and 11 bases separated the two germline ends. Looked up from germline, CDR1 is KGHSH and CDR2 is LQKENI. The CDR3 extends over 15 amino acids.